Listed below are T cell receptor beta chains from one sample, sequenced in a study of T cell changes during pregnancy in multiple sclerosis. Sequencing was performed with immunoSEQ multiplex PCR; in TCRdb, only in-frame clones are kept and a portion is missing. Of around 72,000 clones listed, 75% to 95% were seen once; the top ten hold about 0.45%. The sample here was CD4+ T cells from peripheral blood mononuclear cells, taken before pregnancy. The receptors stem from a female donor with multiple sclerosis, enrolled in a pregnancy study. Both conserved end residues are part of each CDR3. A D gene is named only where the DNA matches it firmly. A clone size is listed for some rows: how often the clone was seen (once, few, many), or a class if it is expanded.

d_gene | abundance | j_gene | v_gene | CDR3nt | CDR3aa
TRBD1 | - | TRBJ1-4 | TRBV6-5 | TGTGCCAGCAGTTTCACCTTTCAGGGGGCTAATGAAAAACTGTTTTTT | CASSFTFQGANEKLFF
TRBD2 | - | TRBJ2-7 | TRBV7-9 | TGTGCCAGCAGCGCCTGGACTAGCGGGCGCTCCTACGAGCAGTACTTC | CASSAWTSGRSYEQYF
- | - | TRBJ1-5 | TRBV10-3 | TGTGCCATCAGTGAGTCGGGGAAGTTCCTAGGGGGCAATCAGCCCCAGCATTTT | CAISESGKFLGGNQPQHF
TRBD2 | - | TRBJ2-3 | TRBV4-1 | TGCGCCAGCAGCCAAGATCTGGTGGCTAGCGGGAGATTCACAGATACGCAGTATTTT | CASSQDLVASGRFTDTQYF
TRBD2 | - | TRBJ2-1 | TRBV5-4 | TGTGCCAGCAGTTTTAGCGGGGGGGCTCGCAATGAGCAGTTCTTC | CASSFSGGARNEQFF
TRBD2 | - | TRBJ2-7 | TRBV9 | TGTGCCAGCAGCGTAGGACTAGCGGGATCCTACGAGCAGTACTTC | CASSVGLAGSYEQYF
- | - | TRBJ1-1 | TRBV15 | TGTGCCACCAGCACAACAGGGGAAGCTTTCTTT | CATSTTGEAFF
- | once | TRBJ1-2 | TRBV6-4 | TGTGCCAGCAGTGACTCCCCGTTACAGGCTAACTTATATGGCTACACCTTC | CASSDSPLQANLYGYTF
- | - | TRBJ2-5 | TRBV4-1 | TGCGCCAGCAGCCAGACTAGGTACCAAGAGACCCAGTACTTC | CASSQTRYQETQYF
TRBD1 | - | TRBJ2-7 | TRBV30 | TGTGCCTGGAAGGGACAGGGGGTCTACGAGCAGTACTTC | CAWKGQGVYEQYF
- | - | TRBJ2-3 | TRBV9 | TGTGCCAGCAGCGCCATGAGGGGGCGGGAGGTGGATACGCAGTATTTT | CASSAMRGREVDTQYF
- | - | TRBJ1-4 | TRBV19 | TGTGCCAGTAGTATAGGGGTCGGGAGGAACGATGAAAAACTGTTTTTT | CASSIGVGRNDEKLFF
- | - | TRBJ2-1 | TRBV19 | TGTGCCAGTATTTCTTCGGGAGTATCTCACAATGAGCAGTTCTTC | CASISSGVSHNEQFF
- | - | TRBJ1-3 | TRBV11-3 | TGTGCCAGCAGTACAGGTCACTCTGGAAACACCATATATTTT | CASSTGHSGNTIYF
TRBD2 | - | TRBJ2-5 | TRBV5-1 | TGCGCCAGCAGCTTGGTAGCGGGGTTCCAAGAGACCCAGTACTTC | CASSLVAGFQETQYF
- | - | TRBJ2-1 | TRBV12-5 | TGTGCTAGTGGTTTGGTATCCCTTCGGGCAGGGTCCCATGAGCAGTTCTTC | CASGLVSLRAGSHEQFF
- | - | TRBJ1-3 | TRBV6-5 | TGTGCCAGTGTAGCTGGAAACACCATATATTTT | CASVAGNTIYF
TRBD2 | - | TRBJ2-5 | TRBV27 | TGTGCCAGCAGTTTCGGACTAGCGGGAGCCCAAGAGACCCAGTACTTC | CASSFGLAGAQETQYF
TRBD1 | - | TRBJ1-4 | TRBV28 | TGTGCCAGCAGTTTATTTCATGCAGGGGGCATCGAAAAACTGTTTTTT | CASSLFHAGGIEKLFF